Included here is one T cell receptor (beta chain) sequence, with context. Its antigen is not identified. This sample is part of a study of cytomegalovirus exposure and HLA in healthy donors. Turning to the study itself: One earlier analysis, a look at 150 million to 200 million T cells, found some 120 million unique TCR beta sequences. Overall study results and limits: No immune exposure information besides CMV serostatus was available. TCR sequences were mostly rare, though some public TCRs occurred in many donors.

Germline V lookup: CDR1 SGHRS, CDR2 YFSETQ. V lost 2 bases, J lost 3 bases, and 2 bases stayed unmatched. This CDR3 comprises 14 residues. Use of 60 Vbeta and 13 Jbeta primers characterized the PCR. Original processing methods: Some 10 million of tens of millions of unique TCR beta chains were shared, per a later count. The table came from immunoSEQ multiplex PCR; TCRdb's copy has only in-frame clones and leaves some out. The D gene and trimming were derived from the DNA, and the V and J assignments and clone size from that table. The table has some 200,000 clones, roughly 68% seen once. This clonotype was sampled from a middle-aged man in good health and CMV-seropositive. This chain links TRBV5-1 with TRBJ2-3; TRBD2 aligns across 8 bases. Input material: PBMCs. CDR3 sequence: CASSFSGVTDTQYF. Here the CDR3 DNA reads TGCGCCAGCAGCTTTAGCGGGGTAACAGATACGCAGTATTTT.